These 18 T cell receptor beta chains were sequenced from one sample in a study of T cell changes during pregnancy in multiple sclerosis. Measured with immunoSEQ multiplex PCR; TCRdb has only the in-frame clones, and not every one. The data contain fewer than 110,000 clones, 85% to 95% of them seen just once; the ten biggest clones take up less than 0.9%. The sequenced sample was peripheral blood, obtained in the third trimester of pregnancy. The receptors here all came from a female donor in good health, enrolled as a control in a pregnancy study.

The chain recombines TRBV19 with TRBJ1-2; tentative D call: TRBD1 (5 bases). The CDR3 has 13 residues. Trimming removed 6 bases at V and 2 bases at J, with 10 bases between. CDR1 LNHDA and CDR2 SQIVND come from the germline V gene (reference sequence). The CDR3 coding sequence is TGTGCCAGTAGCTTGACAGTGAACTATGGCTACACCTTC. Translation gives CASSLTVNYGYTF.

The gene calls are TRBV4-3 and TRBJ1-3, with D unresolved. This CDR3 is 15 amino acids long. V lost 4 bases and J 0 bases, leaving 10 bases between the germline ends. Germline loops: CDR1 LGHNA, CDR2 YSLEER. The CDR3 region has the DNA TGCGCCAGCAGCCGAGTGTCTACCTCTGGAAACACCATATATTTT. Protein product: CASSRVSTSGNTIYF.

The CDR3 is CASSYRDRAEAFF. Written as DNA, the CDR3 is TGTGCCAGCAGTTACAGGGACAGGGCTGAAGCTTTCTTT. The rearrangement joins TRBV6-6 to TRBJ1-1; TRBD1 agrees at 9 bases. The CDR3 is 13 residues long. Germline CDR1 is MNHNY and CDR2 is SVGAGI (reference sequence). V shed 2 bases and J 6 bases; nucleotides not matched to a gene: 1.

The rearrangement links TRBV5-1 to TRBJ1-1, with a tentative D call TRBD1 (6 bases). CDR1 SGHRS and CDR2 YFSETQ come from the germline V gene. CDR3 length: 15 amino acids. Trimming removed 4 bases at V and 1 base at J, with 14 bases between. The CDR3 nucleotides read TGCGCCAGCAGCCTTACAGGGCTCGGGAACACTGAAGCTTTCTTT. Protein product: CASSLTGLGNTEAFF.

The chain recombines TRBV5-1 with TRBJ1-2; 9 positions match TRBD1. With V trimmed by 7 bases and J by 6 bases, 7 bases remained unmatched. This CDR3 region has 13 residues. Germline-derived CDR1 and CDR2 are SGHRS and YFSETQ. CDR3 sequence: CASSTGGGNGYTF. In DNA form, the CDR3 reads TGCGCCAGCTCGACAGGGGGTGGTAATGGCTACACCTTC.

The rearrangement uses TRBV6-5 and TRBJ1-2; D might be TRBD1 (5 bases). Germline-derived CDR1 and CDR2 are MNHEY and SVGAGI. CDR3 length: 14 amino acids. V was pared by 7 bases and J by 3 bases, with 15 bases between. CDR3 nucleotide sequence: TGTGCCAGCACCCGGCCTACAGGCGACTATGGCTACACCTTC. As protein: CASTRPTGDYGYTF.

This sequence joins TRBV6-6 and TRBJ1-6; TRBD1 matches at 7 bases. Trimming removed 2 bases from V and 7 bases from J; junction bases left unmatched: 5. Germline CDR1 reads MNHNY; CDR2 reads SVGAGI (reference sequence). This CDR3 is built from 15 residues. The CDR3 DNA reads TGTGCCAGCAGTTACCGTACAGGGGACAATTCACCCCTCCACTTT. Protein product: CASSYRTGDNSPLHF.

The chain recombines TRBV15 with TRBJ1-1; 10 positions agree with TRBD1. The V gene end was trimmed by 3 bases and the J gene end by 6 bases; junction bases not matched to a gene: 10. The germline V gene has CDR1 LNHNV and CDR2 YYDKDF (reference sequence). This CDR3 spans 16 amino acids. CDR3 loop: CATSRLPGQGGAEAFF. The CDR3 DNA reads TGTGCCACCAGCAGGCTCCCCGGACAGGGGGGCGCTGAAGCTTTCTTT.

V gene TRBV7-8 combines with J gene TRBJ2-7; 7 bases match TRBD1. The CDR3 is 14 amino acids. The J segment lost 6 bases and the V segment lost 7 bases, leaving 12 bases of the junction unmatched. Germline V lookup: CDR1 SGHVS, CDR2 FQNEAQ. The CDR3 DNA is TGTGCCAGCATAGTCCCTAGGGGGCCATGCGAGCAGTACTTC. It is translated as CASIVPRGPCEQYF.

The genes are TRBV27 and TRBJ1-3; possibly TRBD1 for D (5 bases). The CDR3 consists of 13 residues. Germline V gene sequence: CDR1 MNHEY, CDR2 SMNVEV (reference sequence). Between the trimmed V and J ends, which lost 5 bases and 8 bases, there was a span of 13 bases. In DNA form, the CDR3 reads TGTGCCAGCAGTCCTCTGAGCAGGGACACCATATATTTT. Translation: CASSPLSRDTIYF.

The V gene is TRBV18, the J gene TRBJ2-5, with a tentative D call TRBD1 (5 bases). V was trimmed by 1 base and J by 5 bases, leaving 11 bases between them. The CDR3 is 14 residues long. CDR1 is KGHSH and CDR2 is LQKENI in the germline V gene. CDR3 coding DNA: TGTGCCAGCTCACCACTGTCAGGGCCGGAGACCCAGTACTTC. Translation gives CASSPLSGPETQYF.

This chain connects TRBV7-3 to TRBJ2-2, with D unclear. The V and J ends lost 5 bases and 1 base respectively, with 8 bases between them. The CDR3 runs 14 residues. Germline V gene lookup returns CDR1 SGHTA and CDR2 FQGTGA. The CDR3 is CASSPTQNTGELFF. In DNA, the CDR3 is TGTGCCAGCAGCCCGACACAGAACACCGGGGAGCTGTTTTTT.

J is TRBJ2-1 and V is TRBV9, with unresolved D. Trimming pared 3 bases from V and 6 bases from J, leaving 10 bases between. Germline V gene sequence: CDR1 SGDLS, CDR2 YYNGEE. The CDR3 runs to 13 residues. The CDR3, as DNA: TGTGCCAGCAGCGCCTCTTACACCAATGAGCAGTTCTTC. Translation gives CASSASYTNEQFF.

The chain links TRBV7-6 to TRBJ1-3; TRBD1 matches at 7 bases. Germline CDR1 SGHVS, CDR2 FNYEAQ. This CDR3 comprises 14 residues. The V gene end was trimmed by 5 bases and the J gene end by 4 bases; junction bases not matched to a gene: 5. CDR3 bases: TGTGCCAGCAGCATAGGGGGCTCGGGAAACACCATATATTTT. Residues: CASSIGGSGNTIYF.

V is TRBV19 and J is TRBJ1-1, with TRBD1 as a possible D gene (6 bases). CDR3 length: 16 amino acids. Germline V CDR1 and CDR2: LNHDA, SQIVND (reference sequence). The V gene lost 7 bases and the J gene lost 5 bases, with 23 bases spanning the gap. The CDR3 spells CASTLRSERGKTEAFF. The CDR3 DNA is TGTGCCAGTACCCTAAGGTCCGAGAGGGGGAAGACTGAAGCTTTCTTT.

The chain carries TRBV6-5 and TRBJ2-6; D unresolved. Germline CDR1 is MNHEY and CDR2 is SVGAGI. Between the trimmed V and J ends, which lost 8 bases and 0 bases, there was a span of 5 bases. The CDR3 consists of 13 residues. The CDR3 region has the DNA TGTGCCAGCGGCCCCTCTGGGGCCAACGTCCTGACTTTC. Its translation: CASGPSGANVLTF.

This clone was detected only once. V gene TRBV5-5 combines with J gene TRBJ2-1, with 7 bases identical to TRBD2. Germline V gives CDR1 SGHKS, CDR2 YYEKEE (reference sequence). V lost 7 bases to trimming and J lost 9 bases; unmatched junction nucleotides: 13. The CDR3 length is 14 residues. CDR3 bases: TGTGCCAGCTCATCGCCGACTAGCAGCGGTGAGCAGTTCTTC. It yields the protein CASSSPTSSGEQFF.

The chain employs TRBV7-9 and TRBJ2-3; TRBD2 matches at 7 bases. Losses at the gene ends were 3 bases for V and 2 bases for J; bases not matched to a gene: 11. Germline V gene sequence: CDR1 SEHNR, CDR2 FQNEAQ (reference sequence). This CDR3 is built from 17 residues. The CDR3: CASSFPRAGSYTDTQYF. The CDR3 bases are TGTGCCAGCAGCTTTCCCCGAGCGGGGTCCTACACAGATACGCAGTATTTT.